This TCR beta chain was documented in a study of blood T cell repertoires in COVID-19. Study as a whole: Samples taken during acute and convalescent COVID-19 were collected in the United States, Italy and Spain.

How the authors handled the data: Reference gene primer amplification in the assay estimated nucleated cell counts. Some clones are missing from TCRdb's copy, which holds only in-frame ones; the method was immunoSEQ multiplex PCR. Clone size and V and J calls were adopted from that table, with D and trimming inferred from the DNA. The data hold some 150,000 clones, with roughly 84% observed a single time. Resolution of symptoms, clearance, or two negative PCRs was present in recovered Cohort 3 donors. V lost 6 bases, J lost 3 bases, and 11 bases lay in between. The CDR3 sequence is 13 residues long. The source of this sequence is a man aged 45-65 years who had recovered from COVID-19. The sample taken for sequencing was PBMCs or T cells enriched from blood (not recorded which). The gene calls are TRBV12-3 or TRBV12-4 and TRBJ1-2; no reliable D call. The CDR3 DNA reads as TGTGCCAGCAGGGCGTCGAGGGACTATGGCTACACCTTC. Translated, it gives CASRASRDYGYTF.